The 26 T cell receptor beta chains below were found in one sample sequenced in a study of blood T cell repertoires in COVID-19. Sequencing used immunoSEQ multiplex PCR; TCRdb keeps in-frame clones, though not all of them. The table has more than 150,000 clones, around 79% seen once; the top ten hold about 13%. Specimen: peripheral blood. The source of these receptors is a man between 45 and 60 years old who had recovered from COVID-19.

This chain links TRBV7-9 with TRBJ2-6; 8 nucleotides agree with TRBD2. This CDR3 region has 15 residues. V gave up 7 bases and J gave up 2 bases; unmatched junction bases: 4. Germline V gene sequence: CDR1 SEHNR, CDR2 FQNEAQ (reference sequence). The CDR3 nucleotides are TGTGCCAGCACCCGGGGGGGGGCTGGGGCCAACGTCCTGACTTTC. Amino acids: CASTRGGAGANVLTF.

This chain connects TRBV10-1 to TRBJ1-1; D is perhaps TRBD1 (5 bases). The CDR3 runs 14 residues. Germline V lookup: CDR1 WNHNN, CDR2 SYGVQD (reference sequence). V lost 6 bases and J lost 7, with 18 bases in between. CDR3 nucleotides: TGCGCCAGCAGAGGGGATTGTAGGTTCCGTGAAGCTTTCTTT. Its translation is CASRGDCRFREAFF.

V gene TRBV9 combines with J gene TRBJ2-3; 14 bases line up with TRBD2. The CDR3 is 17 residues long. Trimming took 6 bases from V and 4 from J; bases not matched to a gene: 10. Germline V gives CDR1 SGDLS, CDR2 YYNGEE. The CDR3 DNA follows: TGTGCCAGCACCTCCGGACTAGCGGGAGGTGTAGCAGATACGCAGTATTTT. Translation gives CASTSGLAGGVADTQYF.

Only a few counts were recorded for this clone. CDR3 sequence: CASATGGTYEQYF. DNA of the CDR3: TGTGCCAGCGCGACAGGGGGCACGTACGAGCAGTACTTC. The rearrangement joins TRBV2 to TRBJ2-7, with TRBD1 matching 10 bases. In germline, CDR1 is SNHLY, CDR2 FYNNEI. V gave up 8 bases and J gave up 4 bases; unmatched junction bases: 5. CDR3 length: 13 amino acids.

This rearrangement joins TRBV3-1 (or the pseudogene TRBV3-2) to TRBJ2-7; perhaps TRBD1 as D (5 bases). This CDR3 is built from 13 residues. V lost 4 bases to trimming and J lost 12 bases, with 19 bases between them. Germline CDR1 is LGHDT and CDR2 is YNNKEL (reference sequence). CDR3 sequence (DNA): TGTGCCAGCAGCCTGAACGGACAATACCCGCCGTACTTC. Its protein is CASSLNGQYPPYF.

This chain joins TRBV19 and TRBJ2-7; 10 bases match TRBD1. V was clipped by 5 bases and J by 3 bases; unmatched bases: 4. The CDR3 is made up of 14 amino acids. Germline V lookup: CDR1 LNHDA, CDR2 SQIVND (reference sequence). The CDR3 loop reads CASSLTGGSYEQYF. Written as DNA, the CDR3 is TGTGCCAGTAGTCTGACAGGGGGCAGCTACGAGCAGTACTTC.

The V gene is TRBV3-1 (or the pseudogene TRBV3-2), the J gene TRBJ2-2, with TRBD2 matching over 13 bases. J gave up 0 bases and V 6 bases, and 4 bases lay outside the gene matches. Germline-derived CDR1 and CDR2 are LGHDT and YNNKEL (reference sequence). CDR3 size: 17 residues. CDR3 nucleotide sequence: TGTGCCAGCAGGGCGACTAGCGGGGGGCCGAACACCGGGGAGCTGTTTTTT. This sequence encodes CASRATSGGPNTGELFF.

This chain connects TRBV6-6 to TRBJ2-2, with 7 bases lining up with TRBD2. Losses at the gene ends were 4 bases for V and 6 bases for J; bases not matched to a gene: 2. Germline V CDR1 and CDR2: MNHNY, SVGAGI (reference sequence). This CDR3 region has 13 residues. The DNA for the CDR3 is TGTGCCAGCAGTTGGACTAGGCCCGGGGAGCTGTTTTTT. Its protein is CASSWTRPGELFF.

This chain links TRBV5-4 with TRBJ2-3; 8 positions agree with TRBD1. CDR1 is SGHNT, CDR2 YYREEE, per germline (reference sequence). The CDR3 contains 14 residues. V gave up 4 bases and J gave up 5 bases; unmatched junction bases: 6. This CDR3 is CASSPRQGRDTQYF. CDR3 coding DNA: TGTGCCAGCAGCCCCCGACAGGGGCGAGATACGCAGTATTTT.

The chain has TRBV11-2 and TRBJ2-1, with 7 positions matching TRBD2. After removal of 5 bases from V and 10 bases from J, the junction contained 14 bases not matched to a gene. Germline lookup yields CDR1 SGHAT and CDR2 FQNNGV. The CDR3 consists of 15 residues. Here the CDR3 reads CASSGRGGPRGEQFF. CDR3 in DNA: TGTGCCAGCAGCGGTCGGGGAGGGCCTCGTGGCGAGCAGTTCTTC. Combining the CDR3 with reference TRBV11-2 and TRBJ2-1 gives the whole variable domain EAGVAQSPRYKIIEKRQSVAFWCNPISGHATLYWYQQILGQGPKLLIQFQNNGVVDDSQLPKDRFSAERLKGVDSTLKIQPAKLEDSAVYLCASSGRGGPRGEQFFGPGTRLTVL.

This chain connects TRBV18 to TRBJ2-5, with TRBD1 as a possible D gene (6 bases). The CDR3 consists of 16 residues. With 2 bases removed from V and 4 bases from J, the gap between germline ends came to 17 bases. Germline values: CDR1 KGHSH, CDR2 LQKENI. This CDR3 is CASSPLKGGRGETQYF. CDR3 coding DNA: TGTGCCAGCTCACCATTGAAAGGGGGTAGAGGAGAGACCCAGTACTTC.

CDR3 sequence reads: CASSPRDILNQPQHF. The CDR3 nucleotides read TGTGCCAGCAGTCCACGGGACATATTAAATCAGCCCCAGCATTTT. The chain is built from TRBV27 and TRBJ1-5; TRBD1 is a possible D gene (6 bases). The CDR3 runs to 15 residues. In germline, CDR1 is MNHEY, CDR2 SMNVEV (reference sequence). V lost 5 bases to trimming and J lost 4 bases, with 15 bases between them.

This clone was seen only a few times. V usage is TRBV30 and J usage is TRBJ1-1; 7 nucleotides line up with TRBD1. This CDR3 region has 14 residues. V was pared by 0 bases and J by 10 bases, with 11 bases of the junction left unmatched. Looked up from germline, CDR1 is GTSNPN and CDR2 is SVGIG (reference sequence). CDR3: CAWSVPEDRIRAFF. The CDR3 DNA reads as TGTGCCTGGAGTGTACCAGAGGACAGGATTCGAGCTTTCTTT. Variable domain in full (rest from reference TRBV30 and TRBJ1-1): SQTIHQWPATLVQPVGSPLSLECTVEGTSNPNLYWYRQAAGRGLQLLFYSVGIGQISSEVPQNLSASRPQDRQFILSSKKLLLSDSGFYLCAWSVPEDRIRAFFGQGTRLTVV.

The J gene is TRBJ2-1, the V gene TRBV7-3, with a possible D match to TRBD2 (6 bases). The germline CDR1 and CDR2 sequences are SGHTA and FQGTGA. V lost 5 bases to trimming and J lost 4 bases, with 15 bases between them. The CDR3 consists of 15 residues. The CDR3 coding sequence is TGTGCCAGCAGCCCCACTTCGGGAGCATACAATGAGCAGTTCTTC. This translates into CASSPTSGAYNEQFF. Filled out from reference TRBV7-3 and TRBJ2-1, the complete variable domain reads GAGVSQTPSNKVTEKGKYVELRCDPISGHTALYWYRQSLGQGPEFLIYFQGTGAADDSGLPNDRFFAVRPEGSVSTLKIQRTERGDSAVYLCASSPTSGAYNEQFFGPGTRLTVL.

A single count supports this clone. The chain is built from TRBV19 and TRBJ2-2; TRBD2 matches 14 bases. J lost 9 bases, V lost 6 bases, and 6 bases had no gene match. Germline CDR1 and CDR2: LNHDA and SQIVND (reference sequence). The CDR3 spans 15 residues. CDR3 in DNA: TGTGCCAGTAGCACCGGGACTAGCGGGAGACGGGAGCTGTTTTTT. This sequence encodes CASSTGTSGRRELFF.

The genes are TRBV18 and TRBJ2-7, with D maybe TRBD2 (6 bases). The CDR3 spans 15 residues. V was clipped by 0 bases and J by 2 bases, with 11 bases between them. Germline values: CDR1 KGHSH, CDR2 LQKENI. CDR3 sequence reads: CASSPPAGIPYEQYF. As DNA, the CDR3 is TGTGCCAGCTCACCACCGGCGGGGATCCCCTACGAGCAGTACTTC.

In DNA form, the CDR3 reads TGCGCCAGCAGCCAAGCCGGACAGTATAATGAAAAACTGTTTTTT. It codes for CASSQAGQYNEKLFF. The rearrangement joins TRBV4-3 to TRBJ1-4; a possible D gene is TRBD1 (6 bases). V dropped 1 base and J dropped 4 bases, with 10 bases sitting between them. The CDR3 is 15 residues long. CDR1 LGHNA and CDR2 YSLEER come from the germline V gene.

The chain couples TRBV5-1 to TRBJ2-7, with 13 nucleotides matching TRBD2. Germline assignment: CDR1 SGHRS and CDR2 YFSETQ. The CDR3 spans 14 residues. The V segment lost 5 bases and the J segment 6 bases; nucleotides outside the gene matches: 5. The CDR3 is CASRTRTSGSEQYF. The CDR3, as DNA: TGCGCCAGCAGGACAAGGACTAGCGGGAGCGAGCAGTACTTC.

This sequence joins TRBV9 and TRBJ2-5, with a weak D call TRBD2 (5 bases). Trimming left V 0 bases short and J 3 bases short, with 9 bases between. The CDR3 runs to 14 residues. Germline assignment: CDR1 SGDLS and CDR2 YYNGEE. CDR3 bases: TGTGCCAGCAGCGTAGGTAAGCGGAAAGAGACCCAGTACTTC. Residues: CASSVGKRKETQYF.

CDR3 residues: CATTKENFSYNSPLHF. For the CDR3, the DNA is TGTGCCACCACGAAGGAGAATTTCTCCTATAATTCACCCCTCCACTTT. The chain uses TRBV28 and TRBJ1-6; D not certain. V was clipped by 10 bases and J by 0 bases, with 16 bases between them. Looked up from germline, CDR1 is MDHEN and CDR2 is SYDVKM. The CDR3 totals 16 residues.

This chain connects TRBV7-2 to TRBJ2-5; D might be TRBD1 (6 bases). Germline loops: CDR1 SGHTA, CDR2 FQGNSA. CDR3 length: 14 residues. Trimming shortened V by 0 bases and J by 2 bases, and 7 bases separated the two germline ends. The CDR3 spells CASSLAGTQETQYF. The CDR3 DNA reads TGTGCCAGCAGCTTAGCCGGGACACAAGAGACCCAGTACTTC.

The J gene is TRBJ2-5, the V gene TRBV12-3 or TRBV12-4; 8 bases map to TRBD1. Trimming at V came to 5 bases and at J to 7 bases, leaving 6 bases not matched to a gene. This CDR3 contains 13 residues. For the CDR3, the DNA is TGTGCCAGCAGTACCTCAGGGGGCGGGACCCAGTACTTC. The encoded protein is CASSTSGGGTQYF.

The chain has TRBV3-1 (or the pseudogene TRBV3-2) and TRBJ2-5; 12 bases agree with TRBD2. V gave up 4 bases and J gave up 5 bases; unmatched junction bases: 2. There are 14 residues in the CDR3. Germline V CDR1 and CDR2: LGHDT, YNNKEL (reference sequence). The CDR3 coding sequence is TGTGCCAGCAGCCCTACTAGCGGGGGGGAGACCCAGTACTTC. Protein product: CASSPTSGGETQYF.

V usage is TRBV6-1 and J usage is TRBJ2-2; maybe TRBD2 (6 bases). The V gene lost 4 bases and the J gene lost 0 bases, with 12 bases spanning the gap. CDR1 and CDR2 (germline): MNHNS, SASEGT. The CDR3 consists of 16 residues. The CDR3 loop reads CASSAILATNTGELFF. CDR3 bases: TGTGCCAGCAGTGCTATTCTAGCGACGAACACCGGGGAGCTGTTTTTT.

The rearrangement joins TRBV25-1 to TRBJ2-7; 10 bases line up with TRBD1. The CDR3 is 15 amino acids. Germline V gene data show CDR1 as MGHDK and CDR2 as SYGVNS. The trim removed 3 bases at V and 3 bases at J, leaving 5 bases unmatched. This chain's CDR3 is CASSDGDRGVYEQYF. The DNA for the CDR3 is TGTGCCAGCAGTGATGGGGACAGGGGAGTCTACGAGCAGTACTTC.

A single count supports this clone. The chain carries TRBV24-1 and TRBJ2-5; TRBD1 might be the D (6 bases). Trimming removed 2 bases from V and 4 bases from J, with 16 bases in between. CDR1 is KGHDR and CDR2 is SFDVKD in the germline V gene. The CDR3 consists of 16 residues. CDR3 bases: TGTGCCACCAGTGATTCTGGACCACAGGGCGGAGAGACCCAGTACTTC. This encodes CATSDSGPQGGETQYF.